This T cell receptor beta chain was documented in a study of T cell changes during pregnancy in multiple sclerosis. Repertoires were generated with immunoSEQ multiplex PCR, while TCRdb's copy carries only in-frame clones and drops some. The table has fewer than 45,000 clones, roughly 88% seen once. The V end was cut by 4 bases, the J end by 0 bases, with 15 bases between. The CDR3 has 16 amino acids. Germline V lookup: CDR1 SGHTA, CDR2 FQGNSA. This rearrangement joins TRBV7-2 to TRBJ1-1; D is possibly TRBD1 (5 bases). The sequence came from a female donor with multiple sclerosis, enrolled in a pregnancy study. The source was CD8+ T cells from peripheral blood mononuclear cells, collected in the first trimester of pregnancy. DNA of the CDR3: TGTGCCAGCAGCTCCAGGACAACCCTCATGAACACTGAAGCTTTCTTT. It translates to CASSSRTTLMNTEAFF.